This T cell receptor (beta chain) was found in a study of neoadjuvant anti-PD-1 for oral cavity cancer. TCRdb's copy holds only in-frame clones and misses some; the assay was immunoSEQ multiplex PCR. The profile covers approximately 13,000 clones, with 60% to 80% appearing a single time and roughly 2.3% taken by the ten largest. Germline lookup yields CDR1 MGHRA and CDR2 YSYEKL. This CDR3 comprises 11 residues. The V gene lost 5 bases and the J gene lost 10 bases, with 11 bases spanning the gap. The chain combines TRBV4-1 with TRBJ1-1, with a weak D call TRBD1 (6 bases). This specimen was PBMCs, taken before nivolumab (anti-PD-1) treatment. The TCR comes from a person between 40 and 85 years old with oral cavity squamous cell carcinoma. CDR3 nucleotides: TGCGCCAGCAGCAATACAGGGAGAGCTTTCTTT. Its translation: CASSNTGRAFF.